A selection of T cell receptor beta chains follows, all from one sample in a study of blood T cell repertoires in COVID-19. Assay: immunoSEQ multiplex PCR; the TCRdb copy retains only in-frame clones and omits some. The data show about 41,000 clones, about 85% seen once. The sequencing input was peripheral blood. Source of these receptors: a man in his sixties with acute or convalescent COVID-19. Both conserved end residues are part of each CDR3. A D gene is named only where the DNA matches it firmly. Only part of the rows carry a size: once, few, many, or a class if the clone is expanded.

TRBV7-2	NA	NA	15	TRBJ1-1	CASSLVTGVNTEAFF	TGTGCCAGCAGCTTAGTCACCGGGGTGAACACTGAAGCTTTCTTT
TRBV6-1	NA	NA	16	TRBJ2-7	CASSEFLVQGGYEQYF	TGTGCCAGCAGTGAATTTCTAGTCCAGGGGGGCTACGAGCAGTACTTC
TRBV10-1	NA	NA	17	TRBJ1-5	CASTSGRAGKSNQPQHF	TGCGCCAGCACCTCCGGCAGGGCGGGAAAGAGCAATCAGCCCCAGCATTTT
TRBV24-1	NA	NA	14	TRBJ2-1	CATSDLGGLDEQFF	TGTGCCACCAGTGACCTTGGAGGGTTGGATGAGCAGTTCTTC
TRBV12-5	once	NA	13	TRBJ1-2	CASGPAGAGGYTF	TGTGCTAGTGGCCCGGCAGGGGCTGGTGGCTACACCTTC
TRBV20-1	NA	NA	11	TRBJ2-1	CSASSGHEQFF	TGCAGTGCTAGCAGCGGCCATGAGCAGTTCTTC
TRBV13	once	NA	15	TRBJ2-7	CASSSGDRPPYEQYF	TGTGCCAGCAGCTCCGGTGACAGGCCCCCCTACGAGCAGTACTTC
TRBV20-1	NA	NA	11	TRBJ1-2	CSATRQAGYTF	TGCAGTGCTACGAGACAGGCTGGCTACACCTTC
TRBV9	once	NA	16	TRBJ2-3	CASSFLIGAGTDTQYF	TGTGCCAGCAGCTTCCTAATTGGGGCCGGTACAGATACGCAGTATTTT
TRBV14	NA	NA	15	TRBJ2-7	CASSQDRGRVYEQYF	TGTGCCAGCAGCCAAGATCGTGGCAGGGTGTACGAGCAGTACTTC
TRBV3-1/TRBV3-2	NA	TRBD2	14	TRBJ2-7	CASSLSGGTYEQYF	TGTGCCAGCAGCCTCTCGGGGGGAACCTACGAGCAGTACTTC
TRBV21-1	NA	NA	14	TRBJ1-6	CASTSKGHNSPLHF	TGTGCCAGCACCTCAAAGGGACACAATTCACCCCTCCACTTT
TRBV27	NA	TRBD1	16	TRBJ2-6	CASRGTGKAGANVLTF	TGTGCCAGCAGGGGGACAGGGAAGGCTGGGGCCAACGTCCTGACTTTC
TRBV7-9	NA	NA	14	TRBJ1-1	CASRSLPGNTEAFF	TGTGCCAGCAGGTCACTTCCGGGGAACACTGAAGCTTTCTTT
TRBV16	NA	TRBD2	18	TRBJ2-7	CASSLLGGNGGSSYEQYF	TGTGCCAGCAGCCTCCTCGGGGGGAACGGGGGGAGCTCCTACGAGCAGTACTTC
TRBV18	NA	NA	16	TRBJ1-2	CASSPPITRAPYGYTF	TGTGCCAGCTCACCACCGATTACCAGGGCCCCCTATGGCTACACCTTC
TRBV30	NA	NA	12	TRBJ1-2	CACDRRRYGYTF	TGTGCCTGCGACAGGCGTCGTTATGGCTACACCTTC
TRBV6-5	NA	NA	14	TRBJ1-2	CASTDLGGNYGYTF	TGTGCCAGCACCGACCTTGGGGGGAACTATGGCTACACCTTC
TRBV5-4	NA	NA	12	TRBJ1-2	CASRPNNYGYTF	TGTGCCAGCAGACCTAATAACTATGGCTACACCTTC
TRBV3-1/TRBV3-2	few	TRBD2	17	TRBJ2-7	CASSQERWVAGTYEQYF	TGTGCCAGCAGCCAAGAAAGGTGGGTAGCGGGCACCTACGAGCAGTACTTC
TRBV24-1	NA	NA	14	TRBJ2-2	CATGETQNTGELFF	TGTGCCACCGGGGAGACCCAGAACACCGGGGAGCTGTTTTTT
TRBV19	once	TRBD2	15	TRBJ2-5	CASSIGSGGQETQYF	TGTGCCAGTAGTATAGGCAGCGGGGGCCAAGAGACCCAGTACTTC
TRBV7-2	NA	NA	13	TRBJ2-3	CASSLPGGDTQYF	TGTGCCAGCAGCTTACCGGGGGGCGATACGCAGTATTTT
TRBV19	NA	NA	15	TRBJ1-2	CASSITLTGFYGYTF	TGTGCCAGTAGTATCACCTTGACAGGCTTCTATGGCTACACCTTC
TRBV29-1	NA	NA	8	TRBJ1-2	CSVEGRRF	TGCAGCGTTGAAGGGCGCAGGTTC